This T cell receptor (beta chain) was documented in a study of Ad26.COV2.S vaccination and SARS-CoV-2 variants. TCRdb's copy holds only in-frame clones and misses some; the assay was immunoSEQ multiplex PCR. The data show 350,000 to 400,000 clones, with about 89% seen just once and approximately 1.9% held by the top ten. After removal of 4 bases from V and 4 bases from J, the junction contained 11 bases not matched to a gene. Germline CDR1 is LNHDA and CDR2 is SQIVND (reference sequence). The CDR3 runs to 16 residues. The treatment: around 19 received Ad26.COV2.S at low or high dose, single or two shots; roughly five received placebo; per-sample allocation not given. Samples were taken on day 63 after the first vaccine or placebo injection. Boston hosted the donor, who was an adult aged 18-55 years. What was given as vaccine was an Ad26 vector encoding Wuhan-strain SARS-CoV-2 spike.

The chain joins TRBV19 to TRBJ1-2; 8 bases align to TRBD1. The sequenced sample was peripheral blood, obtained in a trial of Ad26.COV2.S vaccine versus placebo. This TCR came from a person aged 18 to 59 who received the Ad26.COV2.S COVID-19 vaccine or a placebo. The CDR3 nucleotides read TGTGCCAGTAGTACTCTCGACAGGGGACGTCTCTATGGCTACACCTTC. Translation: CASSTLDRGRLYGYTF. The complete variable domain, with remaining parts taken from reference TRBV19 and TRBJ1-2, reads DGGITQSPKYLFRKEGQNVTLSCEQNLNHDAMYWYRQDPGQGLRLIYYSQIVNDFQKGDIAEGYSVSREKKESFPLTVTSAQKNPTAFYLCASSTLDRGRLYGYTFGSGTRLTVV.